Listed below are T cell receptor beta chains from one sample, sequenced in a study of B cell selection in AIRE deficiency. Measured with immunoSEQ multiplex PCR; TCRdb has only the in-frame clones, and not every one. The sample carries 20,000 to 25,000 clones, about 95% recorded once. Sequencing was done on a sample of Tregs sorted from PBMCs. The source is a human donor with AIRE deficiency. Both conserved end residues are part of each CDR3. The order of the fields is D gene, V gene, J gene, CDR3 protein. A D gene is named only where the DNA matches it firmly.

D: TRBD1; V: TRBV18; J: TRBJ1-2; CDR3: CASSPGTAEGYTF
D: .; V: TRBV11-3; J: TRBJ2-1; CDR3: CASNEWGASSYNEQFF
D: .; V: TRBV5-1; J: TRBJ2-5; CDR3: CASSSIGTFQETQYF
D: .; V: TRBV29-1; J: TRBJ1-4; CDR3: CSVALDEKLFF
D: .; V: TRBV7-2; J: TRBJ2-5; CDR3: CASSSYGLPETQYF
D: .; V: TRBV11-3; J: TRBJ2-1; CDR3: CASSSRAGHNEQFF
D: .; V: TRBV11-2; J: TRBJ2-3; CDR3: CASSADLRRTDTQYF
D: .; V: TRBV2; J: TRBJ2-7; CDR3: CASSGPGVGEQYF
D: .; V: TRBV7-2; J: TRBJ2-7; CDR3: CASSFLMGDTYEQYF
D: .; V: TRBV5-1; J: TRBJ2-4; CDR3: CASKENIQYF
D: .; V: TRBV9; J: TRBJ1-2; CDR3: CASSVTGTDYGYTF
D: .; V: TRBV5-1; J: TRBJ1-6; CDR3: CASSEGTHRESPLHF
D: TRBD2; V: TRBV5-1; J: TRBJ2-2; CDR3: CASSWGLAENTGELFF
D: .; V: TRBV4-2; J: TRBJ2-1; CDR3: CASSPKRNEQFF
D: .; V: TRBV28; J: TRBJ2-5; CDR3: CASSFGQGGETQYF
D: TRBD1; V: TRBV29-1; J: TRBJ2-1; CDR3: CSVPRTGTGFSPFF
D: .; V: TRBV9; J: TRBJ2-3; CDR3: CASSVGSTDTQYF
D: .; V: TRBV11-2; J: TRBJ1-2; CDR3: CASSLAGGSNYGYTF
D: .; V: TRBV7-3; J: TRBJ2-3; CDR3: CASSSGLNTDTQYF
D: .; V: TRBV11-3; J: TRBJ1-3; CDR3: CASSTDANSGNTIYF
D: .; V: TRBV28; J: TRBJ1-1; CDR3: CASNLRGAGSTEAFF
D: .; V: TRBV5-6; J: TRBJ1-5; CDR3: CASSLAVTNQPQHF
D: .; V: TRBV11-1; J: TRBJ2-7; CDR3: CASSLSASSYEQYF
D: TRBD2; V: TRBV5-4; J: TRBJ2-3; CDR3: CASSAGISGSSDTQYF